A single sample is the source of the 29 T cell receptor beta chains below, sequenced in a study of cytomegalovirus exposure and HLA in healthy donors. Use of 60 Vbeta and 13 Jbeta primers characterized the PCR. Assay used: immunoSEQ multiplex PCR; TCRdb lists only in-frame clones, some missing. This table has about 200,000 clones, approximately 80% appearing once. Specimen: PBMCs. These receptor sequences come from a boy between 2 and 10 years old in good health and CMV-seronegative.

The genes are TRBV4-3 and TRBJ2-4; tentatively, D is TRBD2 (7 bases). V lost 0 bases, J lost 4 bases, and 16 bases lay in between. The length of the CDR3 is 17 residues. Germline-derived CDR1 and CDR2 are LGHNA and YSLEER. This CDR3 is CASSQDWRGPRKNIQYF. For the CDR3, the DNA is TGCGCCAGCAGCCAAGATTGGCGGGGGCCCCGAAAAAACATTCAGTACTTC.

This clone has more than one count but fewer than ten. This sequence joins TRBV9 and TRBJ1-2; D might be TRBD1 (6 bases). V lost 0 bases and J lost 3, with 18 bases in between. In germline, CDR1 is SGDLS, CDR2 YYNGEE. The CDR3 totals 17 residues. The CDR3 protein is CASSVAGRAGAHYGYTF. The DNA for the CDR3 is TGTGCCAGCAGCGTAGCGGGTCGTGCGGGGGCTCACTATGGCTACACCTTC.

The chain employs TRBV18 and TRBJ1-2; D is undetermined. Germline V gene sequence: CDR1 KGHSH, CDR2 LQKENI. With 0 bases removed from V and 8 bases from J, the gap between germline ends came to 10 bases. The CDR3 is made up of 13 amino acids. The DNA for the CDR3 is TGTGCCAGCTCACCACCCACCGAGATAGGCTACACCTTC. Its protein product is CASSPPTEIGYTF.

CDR3 DNA: TGTGCCAGCAGTGAAGTTCCCGCCGGGACATCTTTTGGCTACACCTTC. Translating it yields CASSEVPAGTSFGYTF. This chain links TRBV2 with TRBJ1-2; D might be TRBD1 (6 bases). Between the trimmed V and J ends, which lost 1 base and 7 bases, there was a span of 19 bases. This CDR3 comprises 16 residues. Germline assignment: CDR1 SNHLY and CDR2 FYNNEI.

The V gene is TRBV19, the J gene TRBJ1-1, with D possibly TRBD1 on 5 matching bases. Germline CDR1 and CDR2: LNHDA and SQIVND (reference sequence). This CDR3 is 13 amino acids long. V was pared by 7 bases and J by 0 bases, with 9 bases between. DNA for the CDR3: TGTGCCAGTAAAACAGGATTGAACACTGAAGCTTTCTTT. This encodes CASKTGLNTEAFF.

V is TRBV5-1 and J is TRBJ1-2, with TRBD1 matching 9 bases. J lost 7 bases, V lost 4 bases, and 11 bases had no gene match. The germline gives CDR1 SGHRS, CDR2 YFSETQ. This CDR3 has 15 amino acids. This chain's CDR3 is CASSLPGQGSGGYTF. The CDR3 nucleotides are TGCGCCAGCAGCCTACCGGGACAGGGAAGCGGTGGCTACACCTTC.

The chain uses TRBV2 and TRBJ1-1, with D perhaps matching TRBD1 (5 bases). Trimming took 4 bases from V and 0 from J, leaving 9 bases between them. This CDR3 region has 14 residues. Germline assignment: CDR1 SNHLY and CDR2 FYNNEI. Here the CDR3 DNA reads TGTGCCAGCAGTGCCCAGGGTATGAACACTGAAGCTTTCTTT. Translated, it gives CASSAQGMNTEAFF. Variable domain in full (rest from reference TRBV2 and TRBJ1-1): EPEVTQTPSHQVTQMGQEVILRCVPISNHLYFYWYRQILGQKVEFLVSFYNNEISEKSEIFDDQFSVERPDGSNFTLKIRSTKLEDSAMYFCASSAQGMNTEAFFGQGTRLTVV.

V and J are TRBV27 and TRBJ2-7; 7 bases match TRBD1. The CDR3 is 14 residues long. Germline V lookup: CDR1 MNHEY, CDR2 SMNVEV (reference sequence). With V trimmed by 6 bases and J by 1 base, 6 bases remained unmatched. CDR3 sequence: CASSHGTASYEQYF. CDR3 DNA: TGTGCCAGCAGCCACGGGACAGCATCCTACGAGCAGTACTTC.

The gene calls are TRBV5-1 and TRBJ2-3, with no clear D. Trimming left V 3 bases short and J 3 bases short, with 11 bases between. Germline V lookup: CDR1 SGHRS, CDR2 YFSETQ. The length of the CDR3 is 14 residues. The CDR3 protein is CASSSVFLTDTQYF. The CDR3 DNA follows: TGCGCCAGCAGCTCAGTTTTTCTGACAGATACGCAGTATTTT.

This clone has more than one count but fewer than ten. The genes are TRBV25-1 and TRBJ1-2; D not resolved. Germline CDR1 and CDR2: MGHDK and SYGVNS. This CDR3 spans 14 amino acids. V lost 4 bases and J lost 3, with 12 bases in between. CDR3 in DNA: TGTGCCAGCAGTGTTGGAGGGCTAGACTATGGCTACACCTTC. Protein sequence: CASSVGGLDYGYTF.

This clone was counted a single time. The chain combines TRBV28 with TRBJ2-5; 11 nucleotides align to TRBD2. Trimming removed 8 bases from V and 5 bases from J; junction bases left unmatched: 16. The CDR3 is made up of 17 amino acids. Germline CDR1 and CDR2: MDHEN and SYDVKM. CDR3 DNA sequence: TGTGCCAGCGCTGGATTGTTAGCGGGGGGGCTTAAGGAGACCCAGTACTTC. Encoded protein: CASAGLLAGGLKETQYF. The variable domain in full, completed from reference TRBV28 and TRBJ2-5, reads DVKVTQSSRYLVKRTGEKVFLECVQDMDHENMFWYRQDPGLGLRLIYFSYDVKMKEKGDIPEGYSVSREKKERFSLILESASTNQTSMYLCASAGLLAGGLKETQYFGPGTRLLVL.

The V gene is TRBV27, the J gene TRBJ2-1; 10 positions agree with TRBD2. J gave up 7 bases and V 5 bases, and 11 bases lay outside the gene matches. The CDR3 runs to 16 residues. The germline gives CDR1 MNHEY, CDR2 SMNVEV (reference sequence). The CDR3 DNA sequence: TGTGCCAGCAGTCTGGGAAGCGGGGGGGTTAGAAATGAGCAGTTCTTC. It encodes CASSLGSGGVRNEQFF.

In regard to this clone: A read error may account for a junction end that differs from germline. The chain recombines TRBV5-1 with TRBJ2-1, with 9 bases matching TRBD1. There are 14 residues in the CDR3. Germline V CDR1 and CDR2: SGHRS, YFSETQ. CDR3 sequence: CASNLGTGSNEQFF. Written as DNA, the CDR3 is TGCGCCAGCAACTTGGGGACAGGGAGCAATGAGCAGTTCTTC.

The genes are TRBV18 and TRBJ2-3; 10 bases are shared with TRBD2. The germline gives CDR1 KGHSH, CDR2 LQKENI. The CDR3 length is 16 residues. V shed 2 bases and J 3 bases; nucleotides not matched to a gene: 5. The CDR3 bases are TGTGCCAGCTCACCATCAGCGGGGGGGCGTACAGATACGCAGTATTTT. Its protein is CASSPSAGGRTDTQYF.

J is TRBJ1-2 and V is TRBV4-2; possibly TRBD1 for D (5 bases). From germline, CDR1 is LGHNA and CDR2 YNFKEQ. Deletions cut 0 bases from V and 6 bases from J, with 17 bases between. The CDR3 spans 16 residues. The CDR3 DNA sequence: TGTGCCAGCAGCCAAGACCCAACCCAGGGCGCGAATGGCTACACCTTC. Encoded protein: CASSQDPTQGANGYTF.

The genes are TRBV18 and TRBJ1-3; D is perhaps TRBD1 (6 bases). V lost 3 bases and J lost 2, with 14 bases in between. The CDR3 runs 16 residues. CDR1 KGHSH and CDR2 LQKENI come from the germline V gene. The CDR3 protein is CASSPTTGSPGNTIYF. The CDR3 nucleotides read TGTGCCAGCTCACCCACCACAGGGTCCCCTGGAAACACCATATATTTT.

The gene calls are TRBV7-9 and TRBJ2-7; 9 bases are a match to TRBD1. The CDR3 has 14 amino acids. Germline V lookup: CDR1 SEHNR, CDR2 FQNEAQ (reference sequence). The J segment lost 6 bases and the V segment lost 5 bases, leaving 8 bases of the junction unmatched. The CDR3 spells CASSQRGQGGEQYF. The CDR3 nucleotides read TGTGCCAGCAGCCAACGGGGACAGGGAGGCGAGCAGTACTTC.

Here the CDR3 reads CASSEAQGREKLFF. The DNA of the CDR3 is TGTGCCAGCAGTGAAGCGCAGGGGCGTGAAAAACTGTTTTTT. This chain joins TRBV2 and TRBJ1-4, with D possibly being TRBD1 (6 bases). Germline V lookup: CDR1 SNHLY, CDR2 FYNNEI. V lost 0 bases, J lost 7 bases, and 9 bases lay in between. This CDR3 region has 14 residues.

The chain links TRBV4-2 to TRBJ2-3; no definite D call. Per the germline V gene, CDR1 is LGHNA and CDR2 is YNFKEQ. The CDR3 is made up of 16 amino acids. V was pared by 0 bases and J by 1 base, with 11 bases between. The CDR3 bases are TGTGCCAGCAGCCAAGATGGGCCGCCCCGCACAGATACGCAGTATTTT. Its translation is CASSQDGPPRTDTQYF.

CDR3 sequence reads: CATSRGLGGAISYEQYF. The CDR3 DNA sequence: TGTGCCACCAGCAGAGGATTAGGGGGGGCTATTTCCTACGAGCAGTACTTC. The chain is built from TRBV15 and TRBJ2-7; D may be TRBD2 (7 bases). The V and J ends lost 1 base and 1 base respectively, with 17 bases between them. The germline CDR1 and CDR2 sequences are LNHNV and YYDKDF (reference sequence). The CDR3 contains 17 residues.

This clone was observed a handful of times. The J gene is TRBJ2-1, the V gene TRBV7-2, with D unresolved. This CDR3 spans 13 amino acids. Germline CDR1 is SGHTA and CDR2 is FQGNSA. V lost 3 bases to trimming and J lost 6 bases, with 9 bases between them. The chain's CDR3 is CASSFVRLNEQFF. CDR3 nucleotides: TGTGCCAGCAGCTTCGTCAGGCTCAATGAGCAGTTCTTC.

The CDR3 loop reads CASSQSSGRDREGDTEAFF. CDR3 nucleotide sequence: TGCGCCAGCAGTCAATCATCCGGGAGGGACAGGGAGGGGGACACTGAAGCTTTCTTT. This chain connects TRBV23-1 to TRBJ1-1; 9 nucleotides agree with TRBD1. TRBV23-1 is identified as an open reading frame with a role that is uncertain. The J segment lost 3 bases and the V segment lost 0 bases, leaving 14 bases of the junction unmatched. The CDR3 totals 19 residues.

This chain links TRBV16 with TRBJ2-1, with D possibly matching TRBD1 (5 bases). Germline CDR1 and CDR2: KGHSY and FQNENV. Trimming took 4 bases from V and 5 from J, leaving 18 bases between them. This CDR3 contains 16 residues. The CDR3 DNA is TGTGCCAGCAGCCGCCCGGAGTGGCAGGGTGACAATGAGCAGTTCTTC. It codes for CASSRPEWQGDNEQFF. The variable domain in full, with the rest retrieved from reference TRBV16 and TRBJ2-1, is GEEVAQTPKHLVRGEGQKAKLYCAPIKGHSYVFWYQQVLKNEFKFLISFQNENVFDETGMPKERFSAKCLPNSPCSLEIQATKLEDSAVYFCASSRPEWQGDNEQFFGPGTRLTVL.

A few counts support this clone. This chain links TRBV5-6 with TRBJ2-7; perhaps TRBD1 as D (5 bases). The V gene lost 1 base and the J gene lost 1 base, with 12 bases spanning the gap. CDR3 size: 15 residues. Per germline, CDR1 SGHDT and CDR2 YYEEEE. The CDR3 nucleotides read TGTGCCAGCAGCTTGTTTGGGGCAGTTTCCTACGAGCAGTACTTC. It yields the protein CASSLFGAVSYEQYF.

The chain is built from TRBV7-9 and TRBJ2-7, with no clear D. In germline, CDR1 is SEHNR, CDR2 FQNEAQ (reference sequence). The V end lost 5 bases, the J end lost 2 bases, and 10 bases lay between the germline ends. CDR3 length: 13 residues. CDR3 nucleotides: TGTGCCAGCAGCCCGCCTACCGCCTACGAGCAGTACTTC. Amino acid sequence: CASSPPTAYEQYF.

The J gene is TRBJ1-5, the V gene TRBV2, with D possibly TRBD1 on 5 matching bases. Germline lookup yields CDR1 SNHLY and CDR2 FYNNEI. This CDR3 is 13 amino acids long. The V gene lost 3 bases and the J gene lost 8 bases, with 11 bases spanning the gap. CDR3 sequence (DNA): TGTGCCAGCAGTGACAGGGCGGGGAAGCCCCAGCATTTT. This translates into CASSDRAGKPQHF.

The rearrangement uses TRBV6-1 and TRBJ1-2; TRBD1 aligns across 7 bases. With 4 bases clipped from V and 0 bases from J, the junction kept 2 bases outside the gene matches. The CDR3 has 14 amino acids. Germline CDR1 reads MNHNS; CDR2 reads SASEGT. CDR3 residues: CASSVTGTNYGYTF. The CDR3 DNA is TGTGCCAGCAGTGTGACAGGGACTAACTATGGCTACACCTTC.

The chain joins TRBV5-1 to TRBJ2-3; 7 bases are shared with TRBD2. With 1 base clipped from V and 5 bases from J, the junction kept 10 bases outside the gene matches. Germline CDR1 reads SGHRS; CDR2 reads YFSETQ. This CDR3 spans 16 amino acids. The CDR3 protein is CASSLTSDTSGDTQYF. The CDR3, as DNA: TGCGCCAGCAGCTTGACTAGCGATACGTCTGGAGATACGCAGTATTTT. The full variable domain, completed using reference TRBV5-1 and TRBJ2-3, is KAGVTQTPRYLIKTRGQQVTLSCSPISGHRSVSWYQQTPGQGLQFLFEYFSETQRNKGNFPGRFSGRQFSNSRSEMNVSTLELGDSALYLCASSLTSDTSGDTQYFGPGTRLTVL.

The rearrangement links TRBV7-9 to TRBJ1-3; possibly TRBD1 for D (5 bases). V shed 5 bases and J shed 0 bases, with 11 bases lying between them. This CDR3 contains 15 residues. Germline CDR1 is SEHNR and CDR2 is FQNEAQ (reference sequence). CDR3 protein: CASSPGHVSGNTIYF. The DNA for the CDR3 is TGTGCCAGCAGCCCTGGACATGTCTCTGGAAACACCATATATTTT.